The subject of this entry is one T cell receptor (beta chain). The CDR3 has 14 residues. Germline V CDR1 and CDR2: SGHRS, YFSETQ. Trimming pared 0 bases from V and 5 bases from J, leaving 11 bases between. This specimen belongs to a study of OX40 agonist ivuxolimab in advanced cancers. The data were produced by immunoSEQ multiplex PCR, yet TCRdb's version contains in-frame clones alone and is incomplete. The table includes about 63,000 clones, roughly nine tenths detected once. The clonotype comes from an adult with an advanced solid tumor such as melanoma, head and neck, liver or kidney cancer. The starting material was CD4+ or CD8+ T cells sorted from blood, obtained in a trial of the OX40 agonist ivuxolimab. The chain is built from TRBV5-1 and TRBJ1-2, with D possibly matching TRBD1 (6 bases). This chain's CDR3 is CASSLEGRGYGYTF. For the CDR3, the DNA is TGCGCCAGCAGCTTGGAGGGCAGGGGATATGGCTACACCTTC.